This TCR beta chain was recovered during a study of blood T cell repertoires in COVID-19. Study details: Samples taken during acute and convalescent COVID-19 were collected in the United States, Italy and Spain. PBMCs, B-cell-depleted T cells, or T cells were the source of the cDNA or gDNA that made up the material.

In the original workflow: Amplification of reference gene primers was used by the study to estimate nucleated cell counts. Sequencing was performed with immunoSEQ multiplex PCR; in TCRdb, only in-frame clones are kept and a portion is missing. The V and J calls and clone size come from that table; D and trimming were worked out from the DNA. The data hold 84,000 or so clones, with about four fifths observed a single time. V was clipped by 3 bases and J by 9 bases, with 6 bases between them. The germline gives CDR1 KGHSH, CDR2 LQKENI. The CDR3 totals 11 residues. This chain links TRBV18 with TRBJ2-1, with D hard to call. The sequenced sample was peripheral blood. This clonotype was obtained from a woman of 80 years or more with acute or convalescent COVID-19. CDR3 nucleotide sequence: TGTGCCAGCTCACCGCAGGCTGAGCAGTTCTTC. Its translation is CASSPQAEQFF. Variable domain in full (rest from reference TRBV18 and TRBJ2-1): NAGVMQNPRHLVRRRGQEARLRCSPMKGHSHVYWYRQLPEEGLKFMVYLQKENIIDESGMPKERFSAEFPKEGPSILRIQQVVRGDSAAYFCASSPQAEQFFGPGTRLTVL.